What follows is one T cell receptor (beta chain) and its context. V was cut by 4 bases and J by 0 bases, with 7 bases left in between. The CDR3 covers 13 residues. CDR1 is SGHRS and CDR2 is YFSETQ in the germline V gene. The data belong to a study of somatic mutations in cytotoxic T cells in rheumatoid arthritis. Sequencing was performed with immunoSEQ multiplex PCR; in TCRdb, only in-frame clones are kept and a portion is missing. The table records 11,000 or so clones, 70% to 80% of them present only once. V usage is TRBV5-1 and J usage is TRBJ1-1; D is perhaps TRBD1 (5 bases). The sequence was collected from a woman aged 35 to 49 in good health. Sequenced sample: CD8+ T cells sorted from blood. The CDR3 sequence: CASSPGLNTEAFF. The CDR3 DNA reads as TGCGCCAGCAGCCCGGGACTGAACACTGAAGCTTTCTTT.